The 22 T cell receptor beta chains reported below all come from one sample, sequenced in a study of shared clonotypes between healthy human individuals. This table comes from immunoSEQ multiplex PCR, and its TCRdb copy is limited to in-frame clones, with some not included. The sample has around 500,000 clones, roughly 78% seen once. Sample: PBMCs. Receptors originate from a woman between 40 and 55 years old in good health. Some clones in this sample may be carry-over from other donors' samples.

The CDR3 loop is CASSIDPQGSQNEQFF. The CDR3 DNA reads as TGTGCCAGTAGTATAGATCCCCAGGGATCACAGAATGAGCAGTTCTTC. J is TRBJ2-1 and V is TRBV19, with a tentative D call TRBD1 (5 bases). Deletions cut 0 bases from V and 7 bases from J, with 16 bases between. The CDR3 contains 16 residues. Germline assignment: CDR1 LNHDA and CDR2 SQIVND (reference sequence).

The chain uses TRBV12-2 and TRBJ1-4. TRBV12-2 is listed as a pseudogene. The CDR3 is made up of 15 amino acids. CDR3 sequence (DNA): TGTGCAAGTCGCTTAGGAGGGGCATTTGATGAAAAACTGTTTTTT. Its translation is CASRLGGAFDEKLFF.

This clone was observed a few times. The chain is built from TRBV19 and TRBJ1-4; D gene unclear. The CDR3 has 13 residues. Germline lookup yields CDR1 LNHDA and CDR2 SQIVND (reference sequence). V lost 5 bases, J lost 8 bases, and 12 bases lay in between. CDR3: CASSELLDEKLFF. The CDR3, as DNA: TGTGCCAGTAGTGAGCTTTTGGACGAAAAACTGTTTTTT.

The chain uses TRBV27 and TRBJ2-7, with 14 bases aligning to TRBD2. The CDR3 extends over 14 amino acids. V shed 10 bases and J 2 bases; nucleotides not matched to a gene: 4. CDR1 is MNHEY, CDR2 SMNVEV, per germline (reference sequence). This CDR3 reads CATMTSGRAYEQYF. The CDR3 coding sequence is TGTGCCACCATGACTAGCGGGAGGGCCTACGAGCAGTACTTC.

The rearrangement uses TRBV6-1 and TRBJ2-7; possible D gene TRBD2, 6 bases. V was clipped by 7 bases and J by 7 bases, with 17 bases between them. The CDR3 is 13 residues long. The germline gives CDR1 MNHNS, CDR2 SASEGT. Here the CDR3 DNA reads TGTGCCAGCAAGGGGCTAGCGCGAGGGGAGCAGTACTTC. Amino acids: CASKGLARGEQYF.

V gene TRBV5-1 combines with J gene TRBJ1-1; possibly TRBD1 for D (5 bases). The CDR3 consists of 13 residues. V dropped 0 bases and J dropped 6 bases, with 9 bases sitting between them. Germline values: CDR1 SGHRS, CDR2 YFSETQ. This CDR3 reads CASSLVPGAEAFF. Written as DNA, the CDR3 is TGCGCCAGCAGCTTGGTTCCGGGGGCTGAAGCTTTCTTT.

The chain joins TRBV18 to TRBJ1-3, with a tentative D call TRBD1 (5 bases). The CDR3 totals 14 residues. Trimming left V 8 bases short and J 0 bases short, with 11 bases between. Germline CDR1 is KGHSH and CDR2 is LQKENI. The CDR3 region is CASLSGSSGNTIYF. Written as DNA, the CDR3 is TGTGCCAGCCTGTCAGGGAGCTCTGGAAACACCATATATTTT.

This chain's CDR3 is CASRDGGGGGNTIYF. The CDR3 coding sequence is TGTGCCAGCAGAGACGGGGGAGGGGGTGGAAACACCATATATTTT. The gene calls are TRBV6-5 and TRBJ1-3; a weak D match, TRBD1 (6 bases). The CDR3 has 15 amino acids. With 6 bases removed from V and 3 bases from J, the gap between germline ends came to 15 bases. CDR1 MNHEY and CDR2 SVGAGI come from the germline V gene.

This rearrangement joins TRBV6-1 to TRBJ2-1; D gene ambiguous. This CDR3 has 12 amino acids. Germline CDR1 and CDR2: MNHNS and SASEGT. The ends were cut back, 6 bases at V and 1 base at J, with 4 bases in the middle. In DNA, the CDR3 is TGTGCCAGCAGGTTTTCCTACAATGAGCAGTTCTTC. It encodes CASRFSYNEQFF.

This clone was detected only once. V is TRBV7-2 and J is TRBJ2-3; 11 bases align to TRBD2. Germline CDR1 SGHTA, CDR2 FQGNSA. The junction had 6 bases not matched to a gene; V was cut back by 5 bases and J by 5 bases. This CDR3 is 15 amino acids long. The CDR3 nucleotides read TGTGCCAGCAGCCGCGGACTAGCGGGTTTAGATACGCAGTATTTT. Protein sequence: CASSRGLAGLDTQYF.

This rearrangement joins TRBV28 to TRBJ1-3; D is perhaps TRBD1 (5 bases). Per the germline V gene, CDR1 is MDHEN and CDR2 is SYDVKM. The V end lost 2 bases, the J end lost 3 bases, and 8 bases lay between the germline ends. This CDR3 comprises 14 residues. The CDR3 DNA is TGTGCCAGCAGTTTACAGGGTTTTGGAAACACCATATATTTT. This gives the protein CASSLQGFGNTIYF. Full variable domain (missing parts from reference TRBV28 and TRBJ1-3): DVKVTQSSRYLVKRTGEKVFLECVQDMDHENMFWYRQDPGLGLRLIYFSYDVKMKEKGDIPEGYSVSREKKERFSLILESASTNQTSMYLCASSLQGFGNTIYFGEGSWLTVV.

This clone was picked up a small number of times. CDR3 nucleotides: TGTGCCAGTAGTATAGGGGTCAATCAGCCCCAGCATTTT. Translating gives CASSIGVNQPQHF. The gene calls are TRBV19 and TRBJ1-5, with D hard to call. Germline CDR1 reads LNHDA; CDR2 reads SQIVND (reference sequence). V was cut by 1 base and J by 3 bases, with 4 bases left in between. CDR3 length: 13 amino acids.

The chain recombines TRBV2 with TRBJ2-3, with TRBD2 identical over 9 bases. The CDR3 runs to 15 residues. V lost 6 bases, J lost 2 bases, and 6 bases stayed unmatched. Germline V gene data show CDR1 as SNHLY and CDR2 as FYNNEI. CDR3 nucleotide sequence: TGTGCCAGCAGCCGGCTAGCGGGAATCACAGATACGCAGTATTTT. Amino acids: CASSRLAGITDTQYF.

The V call is TRBV10-3, the J call TRBJ2-5; a weak D match, TRBD1 (5 bases). Germline lookup yields CDR1 ENHRY and CDR2 SYGVKD. V shed 5 bases and J shed 1 base, with 11 bases lying between them. The CDR3 runs 14 residues. Here the CDR3 DNA reads TGTGCCATCAGTTCCCCGACAGTCCAAGAGACCCAGTACTTC. It translates to CAISSPTVQETQYF.

In this sample, this clone turned up once. V is TRBV9 and J is TRBJ2-1; 9 bases agree with TRBD2. V was clipped by 0 bases and J by 8 bases; unmatched bases: 6. CDR1 and CDR2 (germline): SGDLS, YYNGEE. This CDR3 has 15 residues. The CDR3 coding sequence is TGTGCCAGCAGCGTAGATGCGGGAGGGTGGGATGAGCAGTTCTTC. Its translation is CASSVDAGGWDEQFF.

The CDR3 coding sequence is TGTGCCAGCAGCCAAGCGGAAACCCAAGAGACCCAGTACTTC. Encoded protein: CASSQAETQETQYF. This sequence joins TRBV5-4 and TRBJ2-5, with TRBD2 as a possible D gene (5 bases). Per the germline V gene, CDR1 is SGHNT and CDR2 is YYREEE (reference sequence). The CDR3 is 14 amino acids. Trimming took off 4 bases at V and 1 base at J, with 11 bases between the two ends.

The rearrangement joins TRBV6-5 to TRBJ2-3; possible D gene TRBD1, 7 bases. The CDR3 runs 15 residues. Germline V lookup: CDR1 MNHEY, CDR2 SVGAGI. Trimming removed 6 bases at V and 6 bases at J, with 19 bases between. CDR3 bases: TGTGCCAGCAGCGCTGGTGCAGGGGGGTTGGATACGCAGTATTTT. Its translation is CASSAGAGGLDTQYF.

This sequence joins TRBV19 and TRBJ1-2; D perhaps matches TRBD1 (6 bases). V was clipped by 7 bases and J by 5 bases, with 14 bases between them. The CDR3 sequence is 13 residues long. Per germline, CDR1 LNHDA and CDR2 SQIVND (reference sequence). DNA for the CDR3: TGTGCCAGTAAACAGGGTGGAGTGTATGGCTACACCTTC. Its translation: CASKQGGVYGYTF. The full variable domain, completed using reference TRBV19 and TRBJ1-2, is DGGITQSPKYLFRKEGQNVTLSCEQNLNHDAMYWYRQDPGQGLRLIYYSQIVNDFQKGDIAEGYSVSREKKESFPLTVTSAQKNPTAFYLCASKQGGVYGYTFGSGTRLTVV.

The chain couples TRBV4-2 to TRBJ2-2, with TRBD2 identical over 7 bases. Germline CDR1 and CDR2: LGHNA and YNFKEQ. J was trimmed by 2 bases and V by 5 bases; bases with no gene match: 2. CDR3 length: 14 amino acids. CDR3 residues: CASSKAGNTGELFF. In nucleotides, the CDR3 is TGTGCCAGCAGCAAAGCGGGAAACACCGGGGAGCTGTTTTTT.

This clone is medium-sized by share. Other DNA sequences within the sample encode an identical CDR3. The V call is TRBV28, the J call TRBJ1-3; D might be TRBD1 (6 bases). The CDR3 has 13 residues. The germline gives CDR1 MDHEN, CDR2 SYDVKM. Trimming removed 7 bases at V and 4 bases at J, with 11 bases between. The CDR3 DNA is TGTGCCAGCATCGGGACATCAGGAAACACCATATATTTT. Its translation is CASIGTSGNTIYF.

The genes are TRBV7-9 and TRBJ2-7; D gene unclear. CDR1 SEHNR and CDR2 FQNEAQ come from the germline V gene (reference sequence). CDR3 length equals 13 residues. Trimming shortened V by 3 bases and J by 6 bases, and 12 bases separated the two germline ends. CDR3 in amino acids: CASSFGVDLEQYF. The DNA for the CDR3 is TGTGCCAGCAGCTTCGGAGTGGATCTCGAGCAGTACTTC.

The J gene is TRBJ2-5, the V gene TRBV28; 11 bases agree with TRBD1. J was trimmed by 5 bases and V by 2 bases; bases with no gene match: 7. The germline CDR1 and CDR2 sequences are MDHEN and SYDVKM. The CDR3 has 16 amino acids. CDR3 nucleotides: TGTGCCAGCAGTTTACACGGGACAGGGGGGGCGGAGACCCAGTACTTC. It codes for CASSLHGTGGAETQYF.